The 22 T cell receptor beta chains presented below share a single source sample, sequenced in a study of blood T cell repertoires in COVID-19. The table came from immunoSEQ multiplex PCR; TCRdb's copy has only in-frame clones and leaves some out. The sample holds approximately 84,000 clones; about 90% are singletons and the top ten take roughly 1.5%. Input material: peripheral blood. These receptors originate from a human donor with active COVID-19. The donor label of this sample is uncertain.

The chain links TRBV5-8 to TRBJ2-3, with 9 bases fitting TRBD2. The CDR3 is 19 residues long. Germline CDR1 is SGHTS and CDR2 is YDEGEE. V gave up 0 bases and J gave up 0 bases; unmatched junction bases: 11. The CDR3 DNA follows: TGTGCCAGCAGCTTGGGGGGGACTAGCAGTGGTTCCAGCACAGATACGCAGTATTTT. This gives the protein CASSLGGTSSGSSTDTQYF.

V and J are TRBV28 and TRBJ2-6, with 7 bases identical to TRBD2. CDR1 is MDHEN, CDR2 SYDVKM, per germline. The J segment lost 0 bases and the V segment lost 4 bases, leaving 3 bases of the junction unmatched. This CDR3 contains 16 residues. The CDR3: CASSSWGGSGANVLTF. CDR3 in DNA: TGTGCCAGCAGTTCGTGGGGGGGCTCTGGGGCCAACGTCCTGACTTTC.

The CDR3 DNA reads TGTGCCAGCAGCCCAAGACAGCCCTACTACGAGCAGTACTTC. Protein sequence: CASSPRQPYYEQYF. The chain employs TRBV6-5 and TRBJ2-7; a weak D match, TRBD1 (5 bases). V was trimmed by 6 bases and J by 3 bases, leaving 15 bases between them. Germline CDR1 MNHEY, CDR2 SVGAGI. The CDR3 totals 14 residues.

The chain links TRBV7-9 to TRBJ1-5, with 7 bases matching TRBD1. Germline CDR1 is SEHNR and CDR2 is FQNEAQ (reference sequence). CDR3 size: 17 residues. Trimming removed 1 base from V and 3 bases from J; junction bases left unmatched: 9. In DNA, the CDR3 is TGTGCCAGCAGCTTAGAAGTGGGACAGCCTTCCAATCAGCCCCAGCATTTT. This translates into CASSLEVGQPSNQPQHF.

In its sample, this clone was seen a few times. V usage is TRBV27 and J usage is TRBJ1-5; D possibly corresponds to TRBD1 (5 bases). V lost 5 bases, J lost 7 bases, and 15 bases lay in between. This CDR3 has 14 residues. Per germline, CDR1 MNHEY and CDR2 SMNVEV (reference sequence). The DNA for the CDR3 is TGTGCCAGCAGTGTCCAGGGAACCGGCCAGCCCCAGCATTTT. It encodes CASSVQGTGQPQHF.

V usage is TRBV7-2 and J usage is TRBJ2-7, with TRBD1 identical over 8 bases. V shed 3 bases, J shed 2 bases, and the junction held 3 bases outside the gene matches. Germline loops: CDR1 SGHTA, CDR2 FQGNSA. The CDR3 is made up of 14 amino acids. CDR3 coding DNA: TGTGCCAGCAGCTTTAGACAGGGGACCTACGAGCAGTACTTC. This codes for CASSFRQGTYEQYF. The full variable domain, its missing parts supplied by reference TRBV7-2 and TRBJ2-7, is GAGVSQSPSNKVTEKGKDVELRCDPISGHTALYWYRQSLGQGLEFLIYFQGNSAPDKSGLPSDRFSAERTGGSVSTLTIQRTQQEDSAVYLCASSFRQGTYEQYFGPGTRLTVT.

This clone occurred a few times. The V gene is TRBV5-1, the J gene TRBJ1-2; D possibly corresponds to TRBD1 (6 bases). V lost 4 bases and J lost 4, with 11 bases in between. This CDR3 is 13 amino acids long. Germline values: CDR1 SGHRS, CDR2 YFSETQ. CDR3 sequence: CASSHGQSYGYTF. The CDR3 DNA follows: TGCGCCAGCAGCCACGGACAGAGCTATGGCTACACCTTC.

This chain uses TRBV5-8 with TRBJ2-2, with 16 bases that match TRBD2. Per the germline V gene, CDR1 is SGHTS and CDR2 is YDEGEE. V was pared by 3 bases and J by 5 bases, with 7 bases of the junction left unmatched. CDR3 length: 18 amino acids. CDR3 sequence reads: CASSWGLAGGPRTGELFF. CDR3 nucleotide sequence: TGTGCCAGCAGCTGGGGACTAGCGGGGGGGCCGCGTACCGGGGAGCTGTTTTTT.

CDR3 amino acids: CASSFSGVTSNEQFF. CDR3 bases: TGTGCCAGCAGCTTTAGCGGGGTCACTTCCAATGAGCAGTTCTTC. This sequence joins TRBV7-2 and TRBJ2-1; 8 nucleotides align to TRBD2. This CDR3 is 15 amino acids long. CDR1 SGHTA and CDR2 FQGNSA come from the germline V gene. V was pared by 3 bases and J by 6 bases, with 7 bases of the junction left unmatched.

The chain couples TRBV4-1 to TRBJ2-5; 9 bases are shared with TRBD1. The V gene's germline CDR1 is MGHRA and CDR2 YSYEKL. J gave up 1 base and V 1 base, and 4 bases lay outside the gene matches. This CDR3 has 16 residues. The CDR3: CASSQVGQGPQETQYF. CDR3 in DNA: TGCGCCAGCAGCCAAGTGGGACAGGGCCCCCAAGAGACCCAGTACTTC.

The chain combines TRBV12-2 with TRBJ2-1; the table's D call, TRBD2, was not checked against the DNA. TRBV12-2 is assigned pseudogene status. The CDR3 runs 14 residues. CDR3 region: CASRFGAGLNEQFF. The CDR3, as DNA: TGTGCAAGTCGCTTTGGAGCGGGTTTGAATGAGCAGTTCTTC.

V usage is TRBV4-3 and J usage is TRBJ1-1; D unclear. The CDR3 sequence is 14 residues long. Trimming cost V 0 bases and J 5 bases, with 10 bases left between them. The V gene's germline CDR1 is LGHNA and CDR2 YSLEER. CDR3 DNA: TGCGCCAGCAGCCAAGAATCATGGGCGACTGAAGCTTTCTTT. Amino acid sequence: CASSQESWATEAFF.

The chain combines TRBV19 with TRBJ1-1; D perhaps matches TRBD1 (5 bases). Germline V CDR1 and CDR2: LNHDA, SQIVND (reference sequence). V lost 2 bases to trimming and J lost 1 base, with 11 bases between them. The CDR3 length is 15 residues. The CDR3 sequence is CASSIRGSGNTEAFF. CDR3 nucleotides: TGTGCCAGTAGTATAAGGGGATCAGGGAACACTGAAGCTTTCTTT.

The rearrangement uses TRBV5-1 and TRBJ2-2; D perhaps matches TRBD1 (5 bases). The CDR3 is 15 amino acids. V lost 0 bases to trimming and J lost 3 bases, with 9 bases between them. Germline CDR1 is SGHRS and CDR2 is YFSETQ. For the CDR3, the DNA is TGCGCCAGCAGCTTGGCAGGGAAGGACACCGGGGAGCTGTTTTTT. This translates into CASSLAGKDTGELFF.

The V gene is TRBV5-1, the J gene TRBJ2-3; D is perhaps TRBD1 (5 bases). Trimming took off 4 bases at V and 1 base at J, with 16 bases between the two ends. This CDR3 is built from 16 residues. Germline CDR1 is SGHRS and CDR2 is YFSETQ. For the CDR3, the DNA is TGCGCCAGCAGCGACAGTCGTGCTCGGGGCACAGATACGCAGTATTTT. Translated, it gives CASSDSRARGTDTQYF.

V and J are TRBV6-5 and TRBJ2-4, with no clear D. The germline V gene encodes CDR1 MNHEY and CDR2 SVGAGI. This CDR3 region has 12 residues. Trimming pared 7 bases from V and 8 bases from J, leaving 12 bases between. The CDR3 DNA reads TGTGCCAGCACCCCCGTCGGTGACATTCAGTACTTC. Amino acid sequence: CASTPVGDIQYF.

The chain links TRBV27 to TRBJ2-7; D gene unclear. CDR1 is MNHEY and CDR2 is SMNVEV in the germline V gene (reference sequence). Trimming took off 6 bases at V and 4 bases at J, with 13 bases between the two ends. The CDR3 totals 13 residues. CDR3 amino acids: CASSPGTVYEQYF. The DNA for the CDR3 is TGTGCCAGCAGCCCAGGAACTGTGTACGAGCAGTACTTC.

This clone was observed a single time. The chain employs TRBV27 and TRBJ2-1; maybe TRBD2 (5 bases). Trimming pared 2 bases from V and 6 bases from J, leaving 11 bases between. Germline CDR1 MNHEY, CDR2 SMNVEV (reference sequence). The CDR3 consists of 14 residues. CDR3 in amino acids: CASSLRAGSNEQFF. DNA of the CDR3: TGTGCCAGCAGTTTACGAGCTGGGAGCAATGAGCAGTTCTTC.

CDR3 amino acids: CASSRNAALSGNTIYF. CDR3 coding DNA: TGTGCCAGCAGTAGAAATGCCGCCCTCTCTGGAAACACCATATATTTT. The J gene is TRBJ1-3, the V gene TRBV13; D not resolved. Germline loops: CDR1 PRHDT, CDR2 FYEKMQ (reference sequence). This CDR3 spans 16 amino acids. V was pared by 6 bases and J by 0 bases, with 15 bases between.

In nucleotides, the CDR3 is TGTGCCAGCAGTAAACAGGGGTCTTATGGCTACACCTTC. This translates into CASSKQGSYGYTF. The chain links TRBV28 to TRBJ1-2; 7 positions agree with TRBD1. The J segment lost 5 bases and the V segment lost 5 bases, leaving 5 bases of the junction unmatched. The CDR3 sequence is 13 residues long. Germline V lookup: CDR1 MDHEN, CDR2 SYDVKM.

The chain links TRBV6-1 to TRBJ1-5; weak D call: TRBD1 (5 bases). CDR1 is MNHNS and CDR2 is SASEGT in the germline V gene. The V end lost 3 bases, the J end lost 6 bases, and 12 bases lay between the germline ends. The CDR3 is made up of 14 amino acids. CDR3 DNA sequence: TGTGCCAGCAGTGATGTGGGGCCCGGTCAGCCCCAGCATTTT. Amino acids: CASSDVGPGQPQHF.

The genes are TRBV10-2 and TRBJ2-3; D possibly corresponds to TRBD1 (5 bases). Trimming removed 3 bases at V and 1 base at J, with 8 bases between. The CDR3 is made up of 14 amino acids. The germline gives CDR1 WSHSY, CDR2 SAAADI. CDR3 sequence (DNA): TGCGCCAGCAGTGACAGGGTGGGCACAGATACGCAGTATTTT. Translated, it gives CASSDRVGTDTQYF.